This TCR beta chain came from a study of Graves' ophthalmopathy and Graves' hyperthyroidism. Study-level points and caveats: Ophthalmopathy cases were distinguished from stable hyperthyroidism by a 13-signature model, reaching about 85% sensitivity and roughly 81% specificity.

Germline CDR1 and CDR2: SGHTA and FQGNSA. There are 15 residues in the CDR3. Between the trimmed V and J ends, which lost 0 bases and 2 bases, there was a span of 10 bases. Regarding this clonotype: Its target is not known.

People with hyperthyroidism were aged 18 to 65 and newly diagnosed, under 2 months' duration. Using RNA transcripts, the TCR beta CDR3 regions were amplified. The library came from an HTBI-primed first-round RT-PCR and a second-round multiplex PCR. TCRdb reprocessed the multiplex PCR reads via MiXCR and lists one record per CDR3 protein. The sample consists of 450,000 to 600,000 distinct CDR3 sequences, about 40% of them appearing once. Sample: peripheral blood or thyroid tissue (not recorded which). This sequence was found in an adult man with Graves' hyperthyroidism. This chain uses TRBV7-2 with TRBJ1-1; possible D gene TRBD1, 5 bases. CDR3 in amino acids: CASSLATGTNTEAFF. For the CDR3, the DNA is TGTGCCAGCAGCTTAGCGACGGGGACCAACACTGAAGCTTTCTTT.